What follows describes a single T cell receptor (beta chain). Its specificity is unknown. Trimming stripped 5 bases from V and 2 bases from J, with 13 bases between. This CDR3 spans 14 amino acids. Germline-derived CDR1 and CDR2 are SGHNT and YYREEE (reference sequence). These data are taken from a study of cytomegalovirus exposure and HLA in healthy donors. Study information: An early release of data contained about 85 million unique TCRs, which came from HLA-typed donors.

Study observations and caveats: High sensitivity and specificity were reportedly achieved when the classifier diagnosed cytomegalovirus status. Most of the TCR beta V segments (in an earlier analysis) were productive either about 87% or about 30% of the time. Apart from CMV serostatus, no immune exposure information was available.

This PCR relied on a set of 60 Vbeta primers and 13 Jbeta primers. Measured with immunoSEQ multiplex PCR; TCRdb has only the in-frame clones, and not every one. Among roughly 100,000 clones listed, approximately 81% were seen once. The material sequenced was PBMCs. The chain couples TRBV5-4 to TRBJ1-2; D possibly corresponds to TRBD1 (5 bases). The sequence was obtained from a man aged 25 to 45 in good health and CMV-seronegative. The CDR3 region is CASSWSRGNYGYTF. Here the CDR3 DNA reads TGTGCCAGCAGTTGGTCTCGGGGGAACTATGGCTACACCTTC.